Each of the 4 T cell receptor beta chains below was sequenced from the same sample in a study of cytomegalovirus exposure and HLA in healthy donors. Both 60 Vbeta primers and 13 Jbeta primers went into the PCR. Produced via immunoSEQ multiplex PCR; TCRdb's table is partial and in-frame only. The sample holds approximately 140,000 clones, 61% seen once. Material: PBMCs. These receptors were taken from a male donor in good health and CMV-seronegative.

The rearrangement links TRBV6-5 to TRBJ1-2; 8 positions agree with TRBD1. CDR3 length: 14 residues. The V and J ends lost 6 bases and 4 bases, in that order; junction bases with no gene match: 7. Germline V CDR1 and CDR2: MNHEY, SVGAGI. The DNA of the CDR3 is TGTGCCAGCAGCCCACGGACAGGGCCCTATGGCTACACCTTC. This codes for CASSPRTGPYGYTF.

The V call is TRBV11-3, the J call TRBJ2-7; 9 positions agree with TRBD1. CDR1 is SGHNT, CDR2 YENEEA, per germline. The CDR3 runs to 14 residues. The V segment lost 1 base and the J segment 7 bases; nucleotides outside the gene matches: 5. In DNA, the CDR3 is TGTGCCAGCAGCTTAGGGACAGGGGTTGGAGAGCAGTACTTC. It codes for CASSLGTGVGEQYF. The full variable domain, rest sourced from reference TRBV11-3 and TRBJ2-7, is EAGVVQSPRYKIIEKKQPVAFWCNPISGHNTLYWYLQNLGQGPELLIRYENEEAVDDSQLPKDRFSAERLKGVDSTLKIQPAELGDSAVYLCASSLGTGVGEQYFGPGTRLTVT.

This clone has ten or more counts. V gene TRBV5-1 combines with J gene TRBJ1-2; D is uncertain. The germline V gene encodes CDR1 SGHRS and CDR2 YFSETQ. Trimming removed 0 bases from V and 5 bases from J, with 11 bases in between. The CDR3 runs to 14 residues. The CDR3 spells CASSLGSGGYGYTF. The DNA for the CDR3 is TGCGCCAGCAGCTTGGGAAGTGGAGGGTATGGCTACACCTTC.

Concerning this clone: Its ends do not fully match the called genes, so a read error is possible. The genes are TRBV4-1 and TRBJ1-2; the D is unclear. The germline gives CDR1 MGHRA, CDR2 YSYEKL. The CDR3 has 15 amino acids. The CDR3 DNA reads TGCCCCAGCAGCCAAGATCGGTACAGTAACTATGGCTACACCTTC. Translation gives CPSSQDRYSNYGYTF.